Listed here are 23 T cell receptor beta chains from one sample, sequenced in a study of vaccination and CD4 T cells after COVID-19. An Oncomine TCR Beta short-read assay was used to sequence the DNA from cultured CD4+ T cells. One entry per CDR3 protein results from TCRdb running MiXCR on the PCR reads. Here the sample spans about 21,000 distinct CDR3 sequences, around a third being singletons. The time point: late sampling 161 to 241 days after vaccination in three convalescent patients. The treatment is: roughly ten-day PBMC culture with coronavirus spike peptide pools or control peptides (ViraFEST assay). Antigen specificity for these receptors is unknown. The source material was CD4+ T cells from blood, cultured in vitro, sampled about 7 months after SARS-CoV-2 vaccination. All receptors derive from a human donor who had recovered from COVID-19.

The chain couples TRBV7-2 to TRBJ2-7, with 8 bases fitting TRBD1. This CDR3 has 15 amino acids. After removal of 1 base from V and 5 bases from J, the junction contained 7 bases not matched to a gene. Germline V gene lookup returns CDR1 SGHTA and CDR2 FQGNSA. The CDR3 DNA is TGTGCCAGCAGCTTAGTGGCGCAGGGGGCCCACGAGCAGTACTTC. Amino acid sequence: CASSLVAQGAHEQYF.

CDR3 in DNA: TGTGCCAGCGGTGGGTCAGGGGTAGAGACCCAGTACTTC. Amino acids: CASGGSGVETQYF. The chain has TRBV5-4 and TRBJ2-5; D may be TRBD1 (6 bases). Trimming removed 7 bases from V and 4 bases from J, with 14 bases in between. The CDR3 is made up of 13 amino acids. The germline V gene encodes CDR1 SGHNT and CDR2 YYREEE (reference sequence).

The CDR3 DNA is TGCGCCAGCAGTGAGGGGGCTAGCGACACCGGGGAGCTGTTTTTT. This codes for CASSEGASDTGELFF. The genes are TRBV10-1 and TRBJ2-2; TRBD2 might be the D (6 bases). Per germline, CDR1 WNHNN and CDR2 SYGVQD (reference sequence). This CDR3 is built from 15 residues. V was shortened by 2 bases and J by 3 bases, with 10 bases between the two germline ends.

This clonotype has only a few counts. The gene calls are TRBV15 and TRBJ2-5; D unresolved. The CDR3 runs to 14 residues. Germline lookup yields CDR1 LNHNV and CDR2 YYDKDF (reference sequence). The V gene lost 2 bases and the J gene lost 5 bases, with 12 bases spanning the gap. As DNA, the CDR3 is TGTGCCACCAGCAGACCAGGTGGGGATGAGACCCAGTACTTC. This translates into CATSRPGGDETQYF. Supplemented by reference TRBV15 and TRBJ2-5, the full variable domain reads DAMVIQNPRYQVTQFGKPVTLSCSQTLNHNVMYWYQQKSSQAPKLLFHYYDKDFNNEADTPDNFQSRRPNTSFCFLDIRSPGLGDTAMYLCATSRPGGDETQYFGPGTRLLVL.

By sample share, this clonotype is medium-sized. V usage is TRBV20-1 and J usage is TRBJ1-6; a weak D match, TRBD1 (5 bases). The CDR3 totals 14 residues. Germline V CDR1 and CDR2: DFQATT, SNEGSKA (reference sequence). Trimming took 5 bases from V and 6 from J, leaving 14 bases between them. The CDR3 DNA reads TGCAGTGCTCCTACCGGGACTGGTAATTCACCCCTCCACTTT. Protein sequence: CSAPTGTGNSPLHF.

This sequence joins TRBV5-1 and TRBJ1-2; D may be TRBD1 (6 bases). Trimming removed 2 bases at V and 4 bases at J, with 12 bases between. Germline V gives CDR1 SGHRS, CDR2 YFSETQ. CDR3 size: 14 residues. CDR3 in DNA: TGCGCCAGCAGCTTACAGGGTAATCGCTATGGCTACACCTTC. It yields the protein CASSLQGNRYGYTF.

The table lists this clonotype with a few counts. The CDR3 is CATSRDRRRASSYNEQFF. The CDR3 DNA is TGTGCCACCAGCAGAGATAGGAGGAGAGCAAGCTCCTACAATGAGCAGTTCTTC. V usage is TRBV15 and J usage is TRBJ2-1; D might be TRBD2 (5 bases). Germline assignment: CDR1 LNHNV and CDR2 YYDKDF (reference sequence). This CDR3 spans 18 amino acids. The V end was cut by 0 bases, the J end by 0 bases, with 15 bases between.

J is TRBJ2-6 and V is TRBV5-1, with 8 bases aligning to TRBD1. The CDR3 consists of 18 residues. Trimming at V came to 1 base and at J to 0 bases, leaving 6 bases not matched to a gene. Germline V gene lookup returns CDR1 SGHRS and CDR2 YFSETQ. The CDR3 is CASSLYSGGNSGANVLTF. The CDR3 nucleotides read TGCGCCAGCAGCTTGTATTCAGGGGGCAACTCTGGGGCCAACGTCCTGACTTTC.

The chain carries TRBV11-1 and TRBJ1-1, with 7 bases matching TRBD1. CDR3 size: 14 residues. Trimming cost V 7 bases and J 3 bases; bases outside gene matches: 8. Germline loops: CDR1 SGHAT, CDR2 FQDESV (reference sequence). CDR3 in DNA: TGTGCCAGCAACCGCCCAGACAGGGACACTGAAGCTTTCTTT. As protein: CASNRPDRDTEAFF.

The chain combines TRBV7-9 with TRBJ2-1; TRBD2 aligns across 11 bases. Germline CDR1 SEHNR, CDR2 FQNEAQ (reference sequence). J gave up 5 bases and V 1 base, and 7 bases lay outside the gene matches. The CDR3 is 17 amino acids. The CDR3 sequence: CASSLGGSGRGNNEQFF. CDR3 DNA: TGTGCCAGCAGCTTAGGGGGTAGCGGGAGGGGAAACAATGAGCAGTTCTTC. The complete variable domain, with remaining parts taken from reference TRBV7-9 and TRBJ2-1, reads DTGVSQNPRHKITKRGQNVTFRCDPISEHNRLYWYRQTLGQGPEFLTYFQNEAQLEKSRLLSDRFSAERPKGSFSTLEIQRTEQGDSAMYLCASSLGGSGRGNNEQFFGPGTRLTVL.

The rearrangement uses TRBV20-1 and TRBJ2-7, with 11 bases that match TRBD2. From germline, CDR1 is DFQATT and CDR2 SNEGSKA (reference sequence). V shed 6 bases and J 2 bases; nucleotides not matched to a gene: 12. There are 16 residues in the CDR3. The CDR3 sequence: CSAPAPPSGRPYEQYF. The CDR3 nucleotides are TGCAGTGCCCCCGCCCCCCCTAGCGGGAGGCCCTACGAGCAGTACTTC.

This clonotype was seen a few times. The chain employs TRBV6-1 and TRBJ1-5, with a weak D call TRBD1 (5 bases). Trimming pared 8 bases from V and 3 bases from J, leaving 11 bases between. The CDR3 runs 13 residues. Looked up from germline, CDR1 is MNHNS and CDR2 is SASEGT. The CDR3 DNA reads as TGTGCCAGCGGCCGGGACCCCAATCAGCCCCAGCATTTT. Translated: CASGRDPNQPQHF.

V and J are TRBV28 and TRBJ1-1, with D hard to call. Per the germline V gene, CDR1 is MDHEN and CDR2 is SYDVKM. Trimming pared 6 bases from V and 1 base from J, leaving 9 bases between. This CDR3 spans 13 amino acids. The CDR3 DNA follows: TGTGCCAGCAGGCGGGGAGAGAACACTGAAGCTTTCTTT. Translated: CASRRGENTEAFF.

The rearrangement joins TRBV20-1 to TRBJ2-5, with a possible D match to TRBD2 (5 bases). There are 13 residues in the CDR3. From germline, CDR1 is DFQATT and CDR2 SNEGSKA (reference sequence). The V end lost 3 bases, the J end lost 4 bases, and 12 bases lay between the germline ends. CDR3 sequence reads: CSARPGRVETQYF. In DNA form, the CDR3 reads TGCAGTGCTAGGCCGGGAAGAGTAGAGACCCAGTACTTC.

The rearrangement uses TRBV4-1 and TRBJ2-3; D is unresolved. The CDR3 spans 17 residues. V was clipped by 0 bases and J by 2 bases, with 15 bases between them. The V gene's germline CDR1 is MGHRA and CDR2 YSYEKL. The CDR3 bases are TGCGCCAGCAGCCAAGATCAGAAGAGGACCCCCACAGATACGCAGTATTTT. Its translation is CASSQDQKRTPTDTQYF.

This clonotype was observed a few times. The chain combines TRBV6-1 with TRBJ2-5, with a tentative D call TRBD1 (5 bases). The V end was cut by 8 bases, the J end by 5 bases, with 24 bases between. Germline V lookup: CDR1 MNHNS, CDR2 SASEGT. There are 16 residues in the CDR3. CDR3 protein: CASSPSQGVIVETQYF. The CDR3 nucleotides are TGTGCCAGCTCCCCGTCTCAGGGCGTGATTGTGGAGACCCAGTACTTC.

The chain links TRBV6-1 to TRBJ2-3, with 7 positions matching TRBD1. V trimming: 5 bases; J trimming: 0 bases; junction bases outside the gene matches: 8. The germline gives CDR1 MNHNS, CDR2 SASEGT. The length of the CDR3 is 16 residues. The CDR3 nucleotides are TGTGCCAGCAGTACCCGACAGGGACAAAGCACAGATACGCAGTATTTT. This translates into CASSTRQGQSTDTQYF.

This clonotype was recorded only once. The V call is TRBV20-1, the J call TRBJ2-7; D might be TRBD1 (6 bases). Germline V gene lookup returns CDR1 DFQATT and CDR2 SNEGSKA (reference sequence). The length of the CDR3 is 16 residues. With 0 bases removed from V and 0 bases from J, the gap between germline ends came to 15 bases. This CDR3 reads CSARDMDSWASYEQYF. The DNA for the CDR3 is TGCAGTGCTAGAGATATGGACAGCTGGGCCTCCTACGAGCAGTACTTC.

J is TRBJ1-3 and V is TRBV6-5, with no clear D. The CDR3 length is 13 residues. Between the trimmed V and J ends, which lost 0 bases and 11 bases, there was a span of 11 bases. The germline V gene encodes CDR1 MNHEY and CDR2 SVGAGI. The DNA for the CDR3 is TGTGCCAGCAGTTACTCGACACCCGGGGCCATATATTTT. It yields the protein CASSYSTPGAIYF.

The V gene is TRBV7-6, the J gene TRBJ2-6; a weak D match, TRBD2 (6 bases). Looked up from germline, CDR1 is SGHVS and CDR2 is FNYEAQ. This CDR3 spans 19 amino acids. V was trimmed by 1 base and J by 0 bases, leaving 16 bases between them. CDR3 bases: TGTGCCAGCAGCTTAGATACACCGGGAGATAGCTCTGGGGCCAACGTCCTGACTTTC. As protein: CASSLDTPGDSSGANVLTF.

This clonotype has a handful of counts. This sequence joins TRBV4-2 and TRBJ2-1, with 7 bases aligning to TRBD2. The CDR3 has 16 residues. Trimming at V came to 0 bases and at J to 4 bases, leaving 6 bases not matched to a gene. Germline V gene sequence: CDR1 LGHNA, CDR2 YNFKEQ. The CDR3 protein is CASSQEAGVGYNEQFF. CDR3 nucleotide sequence: TGTGCCAGCAGCCAAGAGGCGGGAGTGGGTTACAATGAGCAGTTCTTC.

Only a few counts were recorded for this clonotype. The gene calls are TRBV7-8 and TRBJ1-2; 7 bases are shared with TRBD1. The length of the CDR3 is 13 residues. V lost 6 bases, J lost 6 bases, and 7 bases stayed unmatched. Germline V gene data show CDR1 as SGHVS and CDR2 as FQNEAQ. CDR3 nucleotide sequence: TGTGCCAGCAGAAGCACAGGGGAGAATGGCTACACCTTC. It codes for CASRSTGENGYTF.

V and J are TRBV21-1 and TRBJ2-7. TRBV21-1 represents a pseudogene. CDR3 length: 9 amino acids. This chain's CDR3 is CASSRQVHF. CDR3 in DNA: TGTGCCAGCAGCAGACAAGTGCACTTC.